The 21 T cell receptor beta chains listed next were all sequenced from one sample in a study of blood T cell repertoires in COVID-19 (dated by TCRdb to 2020 to 2021). Library preparation used the immunoSEQ multiplex PCR assay. TCRdb took this table from immuneACCESS and kept in-frame rearrangements with V and J called. Such tables lack part of the clones; where checked against another copy, unresolved V genes explain under half of the gap, and the rest is unexplained. This sample lists some 150,000 clones; approximately 86% were detected once. Jointly, the top ten make up 3% to 4% of the sample. What was sequenced was peripheral blood. These receptor sequences come from a man between 65 and 79 years old with acute or convalescent COVID-19.

The rearrangement links TRBV29-1 to TRBJ2-1; D is possibly TRBD1 (5 bases). The V and J ends lost 0 bases and 5 bases respectively, with 14 bases between them. Germline values: CDR1 SQVTM, CDR2 ANQGSEA. The CDR3 is 15 amino acids. CDR3 in amino acids: CSVEESQGWDNEQFF. The CDR3 DNA follows: TGCAGCGTTGAAGAGAGTCAGGGTTGGGACAATGAGCAGTTCTTC.

This chain connects TRBV7-8 to TRBJ2-7; 8 bases match TRBD1. Trimming cost V 5 bases and J 2 bases; bases outside gene matches: 8. Germline V gives CDR1 SGHVS, CDR2 FQNEAQ. The CDR3 has 15 residues. The CDR3 is CASSRTTGDAYEQYF. CDR3 nucleotides: TGTGCCAGCAGCCGAACGACAGGGGACGCCTACGAGCAGTACTTC.

This clone was picked up one time. The genes are TRBV7-9 and TRBJ1-2; 7 bases line up with TRBD1. The length of the CDR3 is 15 residues. V trimming: 5 bases; J trimming: 4 bases; junction bases outside the gene matches: 10. Germline V CDR1 and CDR2: SEHNR, FQNEAQ (reference sequence). The CDR3 reads CASSGGQLSFYGYTF. The CDR3 coding sequence is TGTGCCAGCAGCGGGGGACAGTTATCCTTCTATGGCTACACCTTC.

The V call is TRBV5-1, the J call TRBJ2-1; 11 positions agree with TRBD2. V lost 2 bases and J lost 0; bases outside the gene matches: 1. The CDR3 has 16 amino acids. CDR1 SGHRS and CDR2 YFSETQ come from the germline V gene. The CDR3 is CASSLTSGSSYNEQFF. The CDR3 region has the DNA TGCGCCAGCAGCTTAACTAGCGGGAGCTCCTACAATGAGCAGTTCTTC.

J is TRBJ1-4 and V is TRBV6-5, with no clear D. V dropped 0 bases and J dropped 7 bases, with 9 bases sitting between them. The CDR3 is 14 residues long. Germline CDR1 reads MNHEY; CDR2 reads SVGAGI. CDR3 region: CASSYSFPLEKLFF. The CDR3 DNA is TGTGCCAGCAGTTACTCTTTTCCCCTTGAAAAACTGTTTTTT.

CDR3 amino acids: CASSSRTKAYEQYF. In nucleotides, the CDR3 is TGTGCCAGCAGCTCCCGGACAAAGGCCTACGAGCAGTACTTC. The rearrangement links TRBV11-1 to TRBJ2-7, with a weak D call TRBD1 (5 bases). Per germline, CDR1 SGHAT and CDR2 FQDESV (reference sequence). V was clipped by 4 bases and J by 2 bases, with 12 bases between them. The CDR3 covers 14 residues.

The DNA for the CDR3 is TGCGCCAGCAGCTTCGGACAGTCGGGCACTGAAGCTTTCTTT. Its protein product is CASSFGQSGTEAFF. The chain uses TRBV5-1 and TRBJ1-1; TRBD1 might be the D (6 bases). This CDR3 spans 14 amino acids. Germline assignment: CDR1 SGHRS and CDR2 YFSETQ. V shed 2 bases and J shed 4 bases, with 12 bases lying between them.

The chain links TRBV3-1 (or the pseudogene TRBV3-2) to TRBJ1-1; D perhaps matches TRBD1 (5 bases). The CDR3 has 14 amino acids. The germline gives CDR1 LGHDT, CDR2 YNNKEL (reference sequence). Trimming pared 3 bases from V and 1 base from J, leaving 9 bases between. The CDR3 DNA sequence: TGTGCCAGCAGCCAGATGGGGGGGAACACTGAAGCTTTCTTT. Its protein product is CASSQMGGNTEAFF.

The chain uses TRBV7-9 and TRBJ2-7; TRBD1 matches at 7 bases. The CDR3 length is 15 residues. The germline V gene encodes CDR1 SEHNR and CDR2 FQNEAQ (reference sequence). J gave up 4 bases and V 5 bases, and 11 bases lay outside the gene matches. DNA of the CDR3: TGTGCCAGCAGCCCATGGGCCCAGGGGGATTACGAGCAGTACTTC. Translated, it gives CASSPWAQGDYEQYF.

CDR3 DNA sequence: TGTGCCAGCAGTCGACAGGGCAGCACTGAAGCTTTCTTT. Translated: CASSRQGSTEAFF. The genes are TRBV3-1 (or the pseudogene TRBV3-2) and TRBJ1-1; TRBD1 matches at 7 bases. This CDR3 contains 13 residues. Germline-derived CDR1 and CDR2 are LGHDT and YNNKEL (reference sequence). V lost 6 bases and J lost 4; bases outside the gene matches: 5.

V and J are TRBV11-2 and TRBJ1-2; D possibly corresponds to TRBD1 (6 bases). This CDR3 region has 13 residues. V lost 3 bases and J 2 bases, leaving 7 bases between the germline ends. Germline V CDR1 and CDR2: SGHAT, FQNNGV. The CDR3 here is CASSFTGNYGYTF. The CDR3 nucleotides read TGTGCCAGCAGCTTTACAGGGAACTATGGCTACACCTTC.

The rearrangement links TRBV7-9 to TRBJ2-1; TRBD2 aligns across 7 bases. The CDR3 length is 17 residues. J lost 8 bases, V lost 5 bases, and 18 bases had no gene match. Germline V CDR1 and CDR2: SEHNR, FQNEAQ (reference sequence). CDR3 DNA: TGTGCCAGCAGCGTACTCCTCACGGGAGGAATGGCAGATGAGCAGTTCTTC. The encoded protein is CASSVLLTGGMADEQFF.

CDR3 sequence reads: CASSLNRGSYEQYF. The DNA of the CDR3 is TGTGCCAGCAGCTTAAACAGGGGCTCCTACGAGCAGTACTTC. This chain uses TRBV11-2 with TRBJ2-7, with 7 positions matching TRBD1. The length of the CDR3 is 14 residues. Germline V gene data show CDR1 as SGHAT and CDR2 as FQNNGV. The trim removed 2 bases at V and 0 bases at J, leaving 1 base unmatched.

CDR3 residues: CASSVTQGGIDGYTF. The CDR3 DNA is TGTGCCAGCAGTGTTACACAGGGGGGAATAGATGGCTACACCTTC. The chain employs TRBV2 and TRBJ1-2, with 8 bases lining up with TRBD1. The germline CDR1 and CDR2 sequences are SNHLY and FYNNEI. This CDR3 comprises 15 residues. Germline trimming cut 4 bases from V and 6 bases from J; bases unmatched to any gene: 10.

The CDR3 DNA is TGTGCCAGCAGCTTAGTACAGGGGGTGACCGGGGAGCTGTTTTTT. Protein sequence: CASSLVQGVTGELFF. This sequence joins TRBV11-1 and TRBJ2-2, with TRBD1 matching over 8 bases. CDR1 and CDR2 (germline): SGHAT, FQDESV (reference sequence). Trimming removed 1 base from V and 5 bases from J; junction bases left unmatched: 3. The CDR3 loop spans 15 amino acids.

The CDR3 DNA sequence: TGTGCCAGTAGTGTCCAAGCGGGCCGTAGCTCCTACGAGCAGTACTTC. Amino acid sequence: CASSVQAGRSSYEQYF. The chain joins TRBV19 to TRBJ2-7; possibly TRBD2 for D (6 bases). Germline values: CDR1 LNHDA, CDR2 SQIVND (reference sequence). The V gene lost 5 bases and the J gene lost 0 bases, with 17 bases spanning the gap. The CDR3 sequence is 16 residues long.

V is TRBV10-3 and J is TRBJ2-1; 7 nucleotides line up with TRBD2. The CDR3 covers 17 residues. V gave up 1 base and J gave up 6 bases; unmatched junction bases: 12. Per the germline V gene, CDR1 is ENHRY and CDR2 is SYGVKD. The CDR3 bases are TGTGCCATCAGTGAGTATGGGGGGGGTCAGACCCTCAATGAGCAGTTCTTC. Protein product: CAISEYGGGQTLNEQFF.

This rearrangement joins TRBV24-1 to TRBJ2-1; 7 positions match TRBD1. CDR3 length equals 15 residues. CDR1 is KGHDR and CDR2 is SFDVKD in the germline V gene. With 6 bases clipped from V and 0 bases from J, the junction kept 4 bases outside the gene matches. The CDR3 DNA follows: TGTGCCACCAGTCCGGGACAGAGCTCCTACAATGAGCAGTTCTTC. It translates to CATSPGQSSYNEQFF.

This chain uses TRBV7-3 with TRBJ2-5; 7 nucleotides align to TRBD1. V lost 5 bases and J lost 3; bases outside the gene matches: 3. Germline V gives CDR1 SGHTA, CDR2 FQGTGA. There are 13 residues in the CDR3. The CDR3 sequence is CASSRDREETQYF. The CDR3 nucleotides are TGTGCCAGCAGCCGCGACAGGGAAGAGACCCAGTACTTC.

The chain is built from TRBV6-2 or TRBV6-3 and TRBJ1-5, with TRBD1 matching 7 bases. The trim removed 5 bases at V and 3 bases at J, leaving 7 bases unmatched. The CDR3 is 15 residues long. Germline-derived CDR1 and CDR2 are MNHEY and SVGEGT. CDR3 sequence (DNA): TGTGCCAGCAGTCGACCAGGGGGAGTCAATCAGCCCCAGCATTTT. Its protein is CASSRPGGVNQPQHF.

This chain links TRBV19 with TRBJ1-1; 7 bases are a match to TRBD1. V shed 6 bases, J shed 1 base, and the junction held 8 bases outside the gene matches. This CDR3 region has 15 residues. Germline V gene sequence: CDR1 LNHDA, CDR2 SQIVND (reference sequence). As DNA, the CDR3 is TGTGCCAGTAGCCTGACAGGGAAGGGGAACACTGAAGCTTTCTTT. It is translated as CASSLTGKGNTEAFF. The full variable domain, in which reference TRBV19 and TRBJ1-1 provide the parts outside the CDR3, is DGGITQSPKYLFRKEGQNVTLSCEQNLNHDAMYWYRQDPGQGLRLIYYSQIVNDFQKGDIAEGYSVSREKKESFPLTVTSAQKNPTAFYLCASSLTGKGNTEAFFGQGTRLTVV.